The 22 T cell receptor beta chains in this list originate from one sample, sequenced in a study of cytomegalovirus exposure and HLA in healthy donors. The method was immunoSEQ multiplex PCR; TCRdb's version includes in-frame clones alone and lacks a portion of them. The table shows under 200,000 clones, with approximately 87% occurring only once. The sample comprised PBMCs. The receptors were gathered from a woman younger than 45 in good health and CMV-seronegative.

The chain combines TRBV4-3 with TRBJ2-2, with unresolved D. The V gene's germline CDR1 is LGHNA and CDR2 YSLEER. The V and J ends lost 0 bases and 3 bases respectively, with 14 bases between them. This CDR3 contains 17 residues. CDR3 amino acids: CASSQDRRYPDTGELFF. The CDR3 bases are TGCGCCAGCAGCCAAGATCGTCGATACCCGGACACCGGGGAGCTGTTTTTT.

This clone was counted a single time. This chain joins TRBV28 and TRBJ2-7; TRBD1 is a possible D gene (6 bases). V dropped 2 bases and J dropped 5 bases, with 13 bases sitting between them. The CDR3 is made up of 14 amino acids. From germline, CDR1 is MDHEN and CDR2 SYDVKM. The CDR3 DNA sequence: TGTGCCAGCAGTTTACAGGGTGGGGGCCACGAGCAGTACTTC. The encoded protein is CASSLQGGGHEQYF.

This rearrangement joins TRBV4-3 to TRBJ2-7; 9 positions agree with TRBD1. V was pared by 2 bases and J by 1 base, with 9 bases of the junction left unmatched. The CDR3 contains 17 residues. CDR1 LGHNA and CDR2 YSLEER come from the germline V gene. The CDR3: CASSQWPVGQGSYEQYF. CDR3 bases: TGCGCCAGCAGCCAATGGCCCGTTGGACAGGGGTCCTACGAGCAGTACTTC.

The chain uses TRBV25-1 and TRBJ1-1; D is unclear. The CDR3 length is 15 residues. V was pared by 3 bases and J by 0 bases, with 11 bases between. Germline CDR1 is MGHDK and CDR2 is SYGVNS. The CDR3 here is CASSDPSRMNTEAFF. The CDR3, as DNA: TGTGCCAGCAGTGACCCGAGCAGAATGAACACTGAAGCTTTCTTT. The full variable domain, with the rest looked up from reference TRBV25-1 and TRBJ1-1, is EADIYQTPRYLVIGTGKKITLECSQTMGHDKMYWYQQDPGMELHLIHYSYGVNSTEKGDLSSESTVSRIRTEHFPLTLESARPSHTSQYLCASSDPSRMNTEAFFGQGTRLTVV.

The rearrangement joins TRBV6-1 to TRBJ2-5; tentatively, D is TRBD2 (6 bases). The germline gives CDR1 MNHNS, CDR2 SASEGT. V was trimmed by 6 bases and J by 4 bases, leaving 15 bases between them. This CDR3 is built from 14 residues. CDR3 region: CASRKPSVVETQYF. CDR3 bases: TGTGCCAGCAGGAAGCCTAGCGTGGTAGAGACCCAGTACTTC.

The CDR3: CASSDCPSYTIYF. The CDR3 DNA sequence: TGCGCCAGCAGTGACTGTCCCAGTTACACCATATATTTT. The chain joins TRBV10-1 to TRBJ1-3; D gene uncertain. The CDR3 has 13 amino acids. V lost 3 bases and J 8 bases, leaving 11 bases between the germline ends. Germline V gene lookup returns CDR1 WNHNN and CDR2 SYGVQD (reference sequence).

The rearrangement links TRBV5-5 to TRBJ1-2; tentatively, D is TRBD1 (6 bases). This CDR3 spans 13 amino acids. Germline lookup yields CDR1 SGHKS and CDR2 YYEKEE (reference sequence). V was trimmed by 6 bases and J by 3 bases, leaving 12 bases between them. For the CDR3, the DNA is TGTGCCAGCACTATACCAGGGGACTATGGCTACACCTTC. Translated, it gives CASTIPGDYGYTF.

V and J are TRBV6-5 and TRBJ2-1, with 7 nucleotides matching TRBD1. Losses at the gene ends were 6 bases for V and 2 bases for J; bases not matched to a gene: 7. The CDR3 is 15 amino acids. Per germline, CDR1 MNHEY and CDR2 SVGAGI. The DNA for the CDR3 is TGTGCCAGCAGCCTTGACAGGGACCCCTACAATGAGCAGTTCTTC. Translating gives CASSLDRDPYNEQFF.

V is TRBV6-1 and J is TRBJ2-7; maybe TRBD2 (6 bases). Germline CDR1 is MNHNS and CDR2 is SASEGT. The CDR3 runs 14 residues. Trimming pared 7 bases from V and 0 bases from J, leaving 13 bases between. CDR3 protein: CASMWDGSSYEQYF. CDR3 in DNA: TGTGCCAGCATGTGGGACGGGAGCTCCTACGAGCAGTACTTC.

This clone was seen ten or more times. The chain couples TRBV28 to TRBJ2-6, with D hard to call. Per the germline V gene, CDR1 is MDHEN and CDR2 is SYDVKM. The CDR3 has 15 residues. The germline V and J ends were trimmed by 2 bases and 1 base, with 6 bases remaining between them. CDR3 amino acids: CASSLQVSGANVLTF. CDR3 sequence (DNA): TGTGCCAGCAGTTTACAGGTTTCTGGGGCCAACGTCCTGACTTTC.

This CDR3 is CASSSQGSLYEQYF. Written as DNA, the CDR3 is TGCGCCAGCAGCTCGCAGGGTTCTCTCTACGAGCAGTACTTC. The V and J genes are TRBV5-1 and TRBJ2-7; a possible D gene is TRBD1 (5 bases). The CDR3 is 14 amino acids. Germline loops: CDR1 SGHRS, CDR2 YFSETQ. Trimming took 3 bases from V and 3 from J, leaving 13 bases between them.

The chain combines TRBV29-1 with TRBJ2-2; 8 bases map to TRBD2. The CDR3 sequence is 13 residues long. Germline V gene lookup returns CDR1 SQVTM and CDR2 ANQGSEA. Unmatched junction bases numbered 4, after V lost 6 bases and J lost 4 bases. The CDR3 loop is CSVRGGPTGELFF. CDR3 in DNA: TGCAGCGTCCGGGGGGGCCCCACCGGGGAGCTGTTTTTT.

Here the CDR3 DNA reads TGCGCCAGCAGCTTTGGGGCGACCACTGAAGCTTTCTTT. Translating gives CASSFGATTEAFF. The V call is TRBV5-1, the J call TRBJ1-1, with D perhaps matching TRBD1 (5 bases). The CDR3 sequence is 13 residues long. In germline, CDR1 is SGHRS, CDR2 YFSETQ. V dropped 2 bases and J dropped 4 bases, with 9 bases sitting between them.

V gene TRBV19 combines with J gene TRBJ2-1; 11 positions match TRBD2. After removal of 10 bases from V and 4 bases from J, the junction contained 6 bases not matched to a gene. The CDR3 has 14 residues. In germline, CDR1 is LNHDA, CDR2 SQIVND (reference sequence). The CDR3 reads CATKTSGAYNEQFF. The CDR3 DNA follows: TGTGCCACCAAGACTAGCGGGGCTTACAATGAGCAGTTCTTC.

This clone came up once. The chain uses TRBV5-8 and TRBJ2-7, with D possibly TRBD2 on 5 matching bases. V was pared by 4 bases and J by 4 bases, with 18 bases between. CDR1 is SGHTS and CDR2 is YDEGEE in the germline V gene. This CDR3 has 15 residues. The CDR3 here is CASSPERRPKYEQYF. In DNA form, the CDR3 reads TGTGCCAGCAGCCCCGAAAGGAGGCCAAAATACGAGCAGTACTTC. Full variable domain (outside the CDR3, taken from reference TRBV5-8 and TRBJ2-7): EAGVTQSPTHLIKTRGQQATLRCSPISGHTSVYWYQQALGLGLQFLLWYDEGEERNRGNFPPRFSGRQFPNYSSELNVNALELEDSALYLCASSPERRPKYEQYFGPGTRLTVT.

This clone has only one observation. This rearrangement joins TRBV27 to TRBJ2-7, with unresolved D. The CDR3 contains 13 residues. Per germline, CDR1 MNHEY and CDR2 SMNVEV (reference sequence). V was cut by 8 bases and J by 1 base, with 12 bases left in between. CDR3 amino acids: CASGPTPSYEQYF. CDR3 in DNA: TGTGCCAGCGGGCCGACCCCTTCCTACGAGCAGTACTTC.

The chain links TRBV7-9 to TRBJ2-7; no clear D. V shed 5 bases and J shed 2 bases, with 16 bases lying between them. This CDR3 has 15 residues. Germline assignment: CDR1 SEHNR and CDR2 FQNEAQ (reference sequence). The CDR3 loop is CASSPAGVRTYEQYF. CDR3 bases: TGTGCCAGCAGCCCAGCTGGGGTGCGGACCTACGAGCAGTACTTC.

The chain has TRBV30 and TRBJ1-3, with D perhaps matching TRBD1 (6 bases). Trimming removed 4 bases at V and 2 bases at J, with 9 bases between. There are 13 residues in the CDR3. The germline gives CDR1 GTSNPN, CDR2 SVGIG (reference sequence). The CDR3 reads CAWTGQPGNTIYF. DNA for the CDR3: TGTGCCTGGACGGGACAACCTGGAAACACCATATATTTT. The entire variable domain, with the rest obtained from reference TRBV30 and TRBJ1-3, is as follows: SQTIHQWPATLVQPVGSPLSLECTVEGTSNPNLYWYRQAAGRGLQLLFYSVGIGQISSEVPQNLSASRPQDRQFILSSKKLLLSDSGFYLCAWTGQPGNTIYFGEGSWLTVV.

The chain combines TRBV19 with TRBJ1-6; TRBD1 matches 7 bases. J gave up 3 bases and V 3 bases, and 2 bases lay outside the gene matches. Germline CDR1 and CDR2: LNHDA and SQIVND (reference sequence). This CDR3 contains 15 residues. The CDR3 here is CASSMTGIYNSPLHF. CDR3 sequence (DNA): TGTGCCAGTAGTATGACAGGGATCTATAATTCACCCCTCCACTTT.

This chain connects TRBV19 to TRBJ2-7; D perhaps matches TRBD2 (6 bases). The CDR3 sequence is 13 residues long. Trimming left V 5 bases short and J 3 bases short, with 11 bases between. Germline V gene lookup returns CDR1 LNHDA and CDR2 SQIVND (reference sequence). This CDR3 reads CASSAGFGYEQYF. The CDR3 DNA sequence: TGTGCCAGTAGTGCGGGATTCGGCTACGAGCAGTACTTC.

The chain recombines TRBV19 with TRBJ2-7, with 8 bases identical to TRBD1. V lost 8 bases, J lost 5 bases, and 11 bases stayed unmatched. Germline-derived CDR1 and CDR2 are LNHDA and SQIVND (reference sequence). The CDR3 runs to 14 residues. Here the CDR3 DNA reads TGTGCCAGTTCGGTTGGACAGGGTCCCCACGAGCAGTACTTC. As protein: CASSVGQGPHEQYF.

The chain is built from TRBV7-9 and TRBJ2-7, with a weak D call TRBD1 (6 bases). This CDR3 is built from 13 residues. Trimming removed 4 bases from V and 3 bases from J, with 10 bases in between. Germline values: CDR1 SEHNR, CDR2 FQNEAQ (reference sequence). The CDR3, as DNA: TGTGCCAGCAGCTCCACAGGGTTCTACGAGCAGTACTTC. Its translation: CASSSTGFYEQYF.